These 2 T cell receptor beta chains were sequenced from one sample in a study of T cells after yellow fever vaccination. Each CDR3 protein is one row after TCRdb ran MiXCR on the 5' RACE reads. This repertoire shows around 150,000 distinct CDR3 sequences, 6.5% to 8.5% found once; its top ten account for roughly 2.5%. Specimen: CD4+ T cells sorted from PBMCs, collected less than 6 days after the first yellow fever vaccination. Receptors originate from a man younger than 35 who received the YFV17D yellow fever vaccine.

At least ten counts were recorded for this clonotype. V gene TRBV7-2 combines with J gene TRBJ1-2; D unresolved. Trimming removed 3 bases at V and 3 bases at J, with 5 bases between. From germline, CDR1 is SGHTA and CDR2 FQGNSA. The CDR3 loop spans 12 amino acids. The CDR3 protein is CASSFTDYGYTF. CDR3 bases: TGTGCCAGCAGCTTTACAGACTATGGCTACACCTTC.

This clonotype was seen at least ten times. This chain links TRBV12-5 with TRBJ1-5; D unclear. Germline assignment: CDR1 LGHNT and CDR2 FRNRAP. The CDR3 has 14 amino acids. The V end was cut by 11 bases, the J end by 5 bases, with 19 bases between. The CDR3 nucleotides are TGTGCTCCCCAACGCCCGGATGGGGATCAGCCCCAGCATTTT. Its translation is CAPQRPDGDQPQHF.